This T cell receptor beta chain was sequenced in a study of T cells in Graves' hyperthyroidism and ophthalmopathy. TCR beta CDR3 region amplification was performed from RNA transcripts. The primer set for the first-round RT-PCR of the TCR CDR3 was HTBI. TCRdb re-called the multiplex PCR reads through MiXCR, storing one row per CDR3 protein. The sample contains about 560,000 distinct CDR3 sequences, over 15% of which appear only once. This clonotype appeared a few times. The CDR3 loop spans 14 amino acids. Trimming pared 3 bases from V and 4 bases from J, leaving 10 bases between. Germline V gene data show CDR1 as SEHNR and CDR2 as FQNEAQ (reference sequence).

Sequencing used blood. The receptor was isolated from a woman aged 18-29 years with Graves' hyperthyroidism. The chain recombines TRBV7-9 with TRBJ2-1; D remains ambiguous. CDR3 in DNA: TGTGCCAGCAGCTTGGGCGGTATATACAATGAGCAGTTCTTC. Translating it yields CASSLGGIYNEQFF.